This TCR beta chain was recorded in a study of shared clonotypes between healthy human individuals. Study-wide points: The four-donor shared clonotypes exceeded non-shared clonotypes in generation probability, with non-shared ones scoring lower. Incomplete sequencing of sorted subsets was indicated by rarefaction despite large depth.

Selected positively for CCR7 and CD45RO-negative, naive CD8 cells excluded terminally differentiated effector memory CD45RA+ cells. The CDR3 sequence is 13 residues long. V was cut by 6 bases and J by 0 bases, with 9 bases left in between. The germline V gene encodes CDR1 ENHRY and CDR2 SYGVKD. About this clone itself: Its antigen is as yet unknown.

Only in-frame clones appear in the TCRdb table, and some are missing; sequencing was by immunoSEQ multiplex PCR. The top ten hold about 0.11% of the sample, which has 500,000 to 700,000 clones, about 95% seen once. What was sequenced was naive CD8+ T cells sorted from blood. The chain joins TRBV10-3 to TRBJ2-7; D perhaps matches TRBD1 (6 bases). This receptor was obtained from a woman under 40 in good health. The CDR3 region has the DNA TGTGCCATCAGGGAGGACAGCTCCTACGAGCAGTACTTC. Translated, it gives CAIREDSSYEQYF.